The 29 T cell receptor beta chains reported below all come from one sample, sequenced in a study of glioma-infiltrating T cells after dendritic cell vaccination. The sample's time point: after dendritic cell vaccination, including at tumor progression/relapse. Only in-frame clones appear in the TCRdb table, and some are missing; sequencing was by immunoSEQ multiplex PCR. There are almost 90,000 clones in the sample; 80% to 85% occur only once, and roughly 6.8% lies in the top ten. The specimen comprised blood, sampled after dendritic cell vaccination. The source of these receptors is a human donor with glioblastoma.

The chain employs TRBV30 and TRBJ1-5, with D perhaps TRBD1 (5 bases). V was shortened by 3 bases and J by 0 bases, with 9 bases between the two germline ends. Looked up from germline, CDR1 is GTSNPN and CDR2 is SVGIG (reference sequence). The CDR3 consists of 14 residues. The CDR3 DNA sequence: TGTGCCTGGAGCCCAGGGAATAGCAATCAGCCCCAGCATTTT. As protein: CAWSPGNSNQPQHF.

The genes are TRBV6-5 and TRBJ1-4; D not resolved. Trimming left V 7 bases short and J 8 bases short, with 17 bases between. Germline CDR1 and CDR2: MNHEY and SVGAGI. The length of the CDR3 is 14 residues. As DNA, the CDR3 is TGTGCCAGCATCGAGTGGGGAGGAGAAGAAAAACTGTTTTTT. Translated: CASIEWGGEEKLFF.

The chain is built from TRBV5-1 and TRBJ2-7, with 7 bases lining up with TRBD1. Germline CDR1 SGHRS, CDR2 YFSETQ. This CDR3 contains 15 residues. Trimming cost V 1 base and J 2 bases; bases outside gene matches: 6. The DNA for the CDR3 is TGCGCCAGCAGCTTGTTCAAGGGGGCGACCTACGAGCAGTACTTC. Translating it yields CASSLFKGATYEQYF.

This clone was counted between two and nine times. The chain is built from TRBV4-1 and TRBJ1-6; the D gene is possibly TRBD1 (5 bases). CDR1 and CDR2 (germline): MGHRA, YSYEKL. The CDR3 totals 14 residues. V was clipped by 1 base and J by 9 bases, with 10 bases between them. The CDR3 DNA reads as TGCGCCAGCAGCCAAGCGCAGGGATTTTCACCCCTCCACTTT. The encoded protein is CASSQAQGFSPLHF.

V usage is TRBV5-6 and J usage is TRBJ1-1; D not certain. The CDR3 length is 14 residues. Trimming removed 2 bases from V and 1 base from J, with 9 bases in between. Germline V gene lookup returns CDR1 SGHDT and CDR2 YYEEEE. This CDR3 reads CASSFEATNTEAFF. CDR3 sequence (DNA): TGTGCCAGCAGCTTCGAAGCTACGAACACTGAAGCTTTCTTT.

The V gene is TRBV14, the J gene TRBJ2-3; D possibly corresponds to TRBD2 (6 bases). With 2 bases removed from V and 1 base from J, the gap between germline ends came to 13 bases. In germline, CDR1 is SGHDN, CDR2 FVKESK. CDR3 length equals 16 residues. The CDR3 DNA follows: TGTGCCAGCAGCCAATTGAGGGCTAGCGGCACAGATACGCAGTATTTT. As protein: CASSQLRASGTDTQYF. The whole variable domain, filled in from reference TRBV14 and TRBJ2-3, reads EAGVTQFPSHSVIEKGQTVTLRCDPISGHDNLYWYRRVMGKEIKFLLHFVKESKQDESGMPNNRFLAERTGGTYSTLKVQPAELEDSGVYFCASSQLRASGTDTQYFGPGTRLTVL.

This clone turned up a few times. The CDR3 nucleotides are TGTGCCAGCAGCTTAGACCGGGACTTCCAAGAGACCCAGTACTTC. Protein product: CASSLDRDFQETQYF. The rearrangement uses TRBV11-2 and TRBJ2-5, with TRBD2 as a possible D gene (6 bases). Germline CDR1 reads SGHAT; CDR2 reads FQNNGV. The CDR3 contains 15 residues. Trimming cost V 0 bases and J 1 base, with 9 bases left between them. Using reference TRBV11-2 and TRBJ2-5 for the parts outside the CDR3, the full variable domain is EAGVAQSPRYKIIEKRQSVAFWCNPISGHATLYWYQQILGQGPKLLIQFQNNGVVDDSQLPKDRFSAERLKGVDSTLKIQPAKLEDSAVYLCASSLDRDFQETQYFGPGTRLLVL.

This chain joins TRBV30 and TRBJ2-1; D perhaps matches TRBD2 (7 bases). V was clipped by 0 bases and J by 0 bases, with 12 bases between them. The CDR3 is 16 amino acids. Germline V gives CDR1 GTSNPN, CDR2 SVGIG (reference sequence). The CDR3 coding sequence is TGTGCCTGGAGTGTAATGGGGGGGCGCTCCTACAATGAGCAGTTCTTC. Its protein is CAWSVMGGRSYNEQFF. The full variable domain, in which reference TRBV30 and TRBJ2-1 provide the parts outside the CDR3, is SQTIHQWPATLVQPVGSPLSLECTVEGTSNPNLYWYRQAAGRGLQLLFYSVGIGQISSEVPQNLSASRPQDRQFILSSKKLLLSDSGFYLCAWSVMGGRSYNEQFFGPGTRLTVL.

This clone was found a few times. CDR3 protein: CASKLLGGGSPLHF. The CDR3 DNA follows: TGTGCCAGCAAACTACTGGGGGGAGGTTCACCCCTCCACTTT. The chain recombines TRBV6-5 with TRBJ1-6, with a weak D call TRBD1 (5 bases). This CDR3 is built from 14 residues. Germline V gene sequence: CDR1 MNHEY, CDR2 SVGAGI. V shed 7 bases and J shed 9 bases, with 16 bases lying between them.

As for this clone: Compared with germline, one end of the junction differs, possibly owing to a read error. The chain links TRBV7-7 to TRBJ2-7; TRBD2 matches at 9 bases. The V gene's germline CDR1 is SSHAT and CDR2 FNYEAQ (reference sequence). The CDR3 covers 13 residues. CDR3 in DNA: TGTGCTAGCAGCTCATCGCGGGGGGGCGAGCAGTACTTC. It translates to CASSSSRGGEQYF.

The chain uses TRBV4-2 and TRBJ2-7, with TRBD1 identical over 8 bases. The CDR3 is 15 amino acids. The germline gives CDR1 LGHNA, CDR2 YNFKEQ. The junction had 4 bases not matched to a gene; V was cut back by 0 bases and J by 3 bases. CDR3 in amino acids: CASSQDGQGSYEQYF. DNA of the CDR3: TGTGCCAGCAGCCAAGATGGACAGGGTAGCTACGAGCAGTACTTC.

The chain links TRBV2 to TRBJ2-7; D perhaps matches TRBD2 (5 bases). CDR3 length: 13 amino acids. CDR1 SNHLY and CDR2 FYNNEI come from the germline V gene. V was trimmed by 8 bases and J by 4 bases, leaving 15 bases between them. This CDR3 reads CASAPPGRYEQYF. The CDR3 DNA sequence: TGTGCCAGCGCCCCCCCGGGGAGATACGAGCAGTACTTC. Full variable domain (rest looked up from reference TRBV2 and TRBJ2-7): EPEVTQTPSHQVTQMGQEVILRCVPISNHLYFYWYRQILGQKVEFLVSFYNNEISEKSEIFDDQFSVERPDGSNFTLKIRSTKLEDSAMYFCASAPPGRYEQYFGPGTRLTVT.

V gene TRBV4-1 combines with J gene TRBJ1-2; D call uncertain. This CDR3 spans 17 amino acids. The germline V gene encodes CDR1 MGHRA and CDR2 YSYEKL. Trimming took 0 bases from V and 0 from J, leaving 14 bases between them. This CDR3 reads CASSQDLRHDSNYGYTF. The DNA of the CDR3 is TGCGCCAGCAGCCAAGATTTGCGGCATGATTCTAACTATGGCTACACCTTC.

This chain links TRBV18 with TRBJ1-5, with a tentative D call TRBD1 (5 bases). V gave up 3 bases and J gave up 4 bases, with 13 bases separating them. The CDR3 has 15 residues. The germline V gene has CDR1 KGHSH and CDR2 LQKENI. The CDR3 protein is CASSPPGGINQPQHF. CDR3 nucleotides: TGTGCCAGCTCACCCCCGGGGGGGATTAATCAGCCCCAGCATTTT.

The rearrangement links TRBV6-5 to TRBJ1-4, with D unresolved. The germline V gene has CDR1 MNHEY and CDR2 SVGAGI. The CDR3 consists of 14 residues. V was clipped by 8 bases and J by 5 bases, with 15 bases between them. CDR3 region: CASGPGSSNEKLFF. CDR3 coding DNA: TGTGCCAGCGGACCGGGGAGTTCGAATGAAAAACTGTTTTTT.

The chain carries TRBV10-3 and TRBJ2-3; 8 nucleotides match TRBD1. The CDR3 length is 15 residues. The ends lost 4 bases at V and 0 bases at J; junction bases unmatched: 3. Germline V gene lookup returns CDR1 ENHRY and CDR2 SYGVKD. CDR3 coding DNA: TGTGCCATCAGTGGGACAGGGAAAAGCACAGATACGCAGTATTTT. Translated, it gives CAISGTGKSTDTQYF.

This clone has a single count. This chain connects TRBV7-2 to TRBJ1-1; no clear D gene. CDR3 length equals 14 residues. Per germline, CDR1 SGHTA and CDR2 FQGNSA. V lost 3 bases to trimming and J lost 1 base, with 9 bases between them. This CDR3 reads CASSFPAKNTEAFF. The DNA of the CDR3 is TGTGCCAGCAGCTTCCCAGCGAAGAACACTGAAGCTTTCTTT. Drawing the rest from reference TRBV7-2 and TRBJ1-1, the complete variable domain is GAGVSQSPSNKVTEKGKDVELRCDPISGHTALYWYRQSLGQGLEFLIYFQGNSAPDKSGLPSDRFSAERTGGSVSTLTIQRTQQEDSAVYLCASSFPAKNTEAFFGQGTRLTVV.

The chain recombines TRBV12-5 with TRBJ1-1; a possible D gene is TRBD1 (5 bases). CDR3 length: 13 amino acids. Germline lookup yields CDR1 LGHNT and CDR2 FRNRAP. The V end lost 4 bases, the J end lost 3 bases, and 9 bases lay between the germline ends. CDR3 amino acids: CASGWSGHTEAFF. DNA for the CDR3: TGTGCTAGTGGTTGGTCAGGGCACACTGAAGCTTTCTTT.

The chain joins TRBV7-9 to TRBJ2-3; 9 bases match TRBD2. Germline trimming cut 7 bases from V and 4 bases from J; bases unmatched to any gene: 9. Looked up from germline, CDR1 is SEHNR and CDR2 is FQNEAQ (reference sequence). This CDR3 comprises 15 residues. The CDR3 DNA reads TGTGCCAGCATCCCCCCAGGACTAGCGCCAGATACGCAGTATTTT. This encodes CASIPPGLAPDTQYF.

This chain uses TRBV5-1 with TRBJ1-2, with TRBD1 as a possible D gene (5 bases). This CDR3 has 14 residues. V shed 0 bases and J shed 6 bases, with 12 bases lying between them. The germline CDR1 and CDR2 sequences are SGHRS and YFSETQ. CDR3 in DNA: TGCGCCAGCAGCTTGGAGTACGGAGGGGATGGCTACACCTTC. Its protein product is CASSLEYGGDGYTF.

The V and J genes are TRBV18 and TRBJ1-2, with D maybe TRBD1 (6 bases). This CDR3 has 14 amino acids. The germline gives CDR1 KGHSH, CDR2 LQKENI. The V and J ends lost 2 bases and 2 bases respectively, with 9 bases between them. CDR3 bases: TGTGCCAGCTCACCAAACAGGGACAACTATGGCTACACCTTC. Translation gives CASSPNRDNYGYTF.

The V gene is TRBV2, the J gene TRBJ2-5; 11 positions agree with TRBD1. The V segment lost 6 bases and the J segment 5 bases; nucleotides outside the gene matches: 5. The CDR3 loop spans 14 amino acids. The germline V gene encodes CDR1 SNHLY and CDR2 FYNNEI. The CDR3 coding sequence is TGTGCCAGCAGGGGGACAGGGGGGTGGGAGACCCAGTACTTC. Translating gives CASRGTGGWETQYF.

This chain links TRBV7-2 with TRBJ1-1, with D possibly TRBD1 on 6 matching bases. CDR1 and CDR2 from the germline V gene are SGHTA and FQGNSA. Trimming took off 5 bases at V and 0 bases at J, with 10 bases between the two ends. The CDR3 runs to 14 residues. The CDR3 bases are TGTGCCAGCAGCGAAACAGGGTTGAACACTGAAGCTTTCTTT. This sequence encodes CASSETGLNTEAFF. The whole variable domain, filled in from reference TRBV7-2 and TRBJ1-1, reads GAGVSQSPSNKVTEKGKDVELRCDPISGHTALYWYRQSLGQGLEFLIYFQGNSAPDKSGLPSDRFSAERTGGSVSTLTIQRTQQEDSAVYLCASSETGLNTEAFFGQGTRLTVV.

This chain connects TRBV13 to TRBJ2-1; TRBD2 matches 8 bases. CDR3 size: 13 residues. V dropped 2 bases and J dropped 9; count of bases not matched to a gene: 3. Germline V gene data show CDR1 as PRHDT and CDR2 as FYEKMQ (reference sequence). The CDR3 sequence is CASSLQRGSEQFF. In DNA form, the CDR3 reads TGTGCCAGCAGCTTACAGCGGGGGTCTGAGCAGTTCTTC. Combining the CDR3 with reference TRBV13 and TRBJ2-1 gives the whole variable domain AAGVIQSPRHLIKEKRETATLKCYPIPRHDTVYWYQQGPGQDPQFLISFYEKMQSDKGSIPDRFSAQQFSDYHSELNMSSLELGDSALYFCASSLQRGSEQFFGPGTRLTVL.

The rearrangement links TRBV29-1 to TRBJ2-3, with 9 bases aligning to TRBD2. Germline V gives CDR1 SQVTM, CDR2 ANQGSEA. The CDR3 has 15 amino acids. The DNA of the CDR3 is TGCCCACTAGGTGAGTTAGCGGGGGCGGGAGATACGCAGTATTTT. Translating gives CPLGELAGAGDTQYF.

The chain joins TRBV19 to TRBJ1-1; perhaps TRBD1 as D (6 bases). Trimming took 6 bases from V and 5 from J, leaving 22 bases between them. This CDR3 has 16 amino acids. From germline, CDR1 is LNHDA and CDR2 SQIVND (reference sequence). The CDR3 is CASRPGQTLRRTEAFF. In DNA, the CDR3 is TGTGCCAGTAGACCCGGACAGACCCTGAGGCGGACTGAAGCTTTCTTT.

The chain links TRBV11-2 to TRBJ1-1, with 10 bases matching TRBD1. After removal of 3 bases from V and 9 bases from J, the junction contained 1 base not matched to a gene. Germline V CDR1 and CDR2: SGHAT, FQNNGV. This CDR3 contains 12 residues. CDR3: CASSLDRGKAFF. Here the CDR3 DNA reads TGTGCCAGCAGCTTGGACAGGGGGAAAGCTTTCTTT.

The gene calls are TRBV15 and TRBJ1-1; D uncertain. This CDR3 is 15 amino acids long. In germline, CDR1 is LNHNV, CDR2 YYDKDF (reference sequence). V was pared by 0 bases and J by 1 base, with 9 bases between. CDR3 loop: CATSRDGRENTEAFF. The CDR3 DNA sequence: TGTGCCACCAGCAGAGATGGGCGGGAGAACACTGAAGCTTTCTTT.

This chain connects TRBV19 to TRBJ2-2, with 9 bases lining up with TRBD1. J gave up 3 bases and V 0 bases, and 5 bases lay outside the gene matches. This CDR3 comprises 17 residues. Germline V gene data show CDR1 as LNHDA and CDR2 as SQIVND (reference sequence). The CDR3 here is CASSIDHRTGDTGELFF. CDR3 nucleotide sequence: TGTGCCAGTAGTATAGATCACAGGACAGGGGACACCGGGGAGCTGTTTTTT.